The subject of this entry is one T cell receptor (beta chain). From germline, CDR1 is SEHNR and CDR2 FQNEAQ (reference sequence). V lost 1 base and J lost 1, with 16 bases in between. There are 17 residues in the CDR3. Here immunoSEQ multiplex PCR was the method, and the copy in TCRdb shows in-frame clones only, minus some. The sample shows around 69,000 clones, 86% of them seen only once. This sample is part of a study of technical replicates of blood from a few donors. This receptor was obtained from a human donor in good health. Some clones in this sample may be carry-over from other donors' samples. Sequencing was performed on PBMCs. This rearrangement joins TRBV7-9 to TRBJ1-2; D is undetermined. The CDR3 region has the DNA TGTGCCAGCAGCTTAGGGATTGGGGAGGGAGATAACTATGGCTACACCTTC. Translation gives CASSLGIGEGDNYGYTF. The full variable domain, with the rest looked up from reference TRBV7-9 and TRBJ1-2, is DTGVSQNPRHKITKRGQNVTFRCDPISEHNRLYWYRQTLGQGPEFLTYFQNEAQLEKSRLLSDRFSAERPKGSFSTLEIQRTEQGDSAMYLCASSLGIGEGDNYGYTFGSGTRLTVV.